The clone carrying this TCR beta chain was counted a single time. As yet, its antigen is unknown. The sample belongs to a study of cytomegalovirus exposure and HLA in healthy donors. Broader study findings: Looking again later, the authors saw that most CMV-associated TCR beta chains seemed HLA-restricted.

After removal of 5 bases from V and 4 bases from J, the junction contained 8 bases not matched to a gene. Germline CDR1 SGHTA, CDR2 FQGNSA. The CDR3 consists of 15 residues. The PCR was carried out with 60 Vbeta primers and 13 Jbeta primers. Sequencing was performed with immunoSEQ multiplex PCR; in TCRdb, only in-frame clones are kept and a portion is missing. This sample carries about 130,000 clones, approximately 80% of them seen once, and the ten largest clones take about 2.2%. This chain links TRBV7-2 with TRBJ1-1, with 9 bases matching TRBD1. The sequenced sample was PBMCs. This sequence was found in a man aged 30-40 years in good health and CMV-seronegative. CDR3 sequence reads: CASSLDRGRGTEAFF. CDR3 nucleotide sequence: TGTGCCAGCAGCCTGGACAGGGGACGAGGCACTGAAGCTTTCTTT.